This T cell receptor beta chain is drawn from a study of shared clonotypes between healthy human individuals. Study findings and constraints: The expectation was that sequencing depth would affect clonotype sharing among donors.

Germline CDR1 reads WNHNN; CDR2 reads SYGVQD (reference sequence). V gave up 3 bases and J gave up 0 bases, with 14 bases separating them. The CDR3 extends over 16 amino acids. In regard to this clone: The antigen is unknown.

Terminally differentiated effector memory CD45RA+ cells were excluded by CCR7 positive selection of CD45RO-negative cells. Produced via immunoSEQ multiplex PCR; TCRdb's table is partial and in-frame only. The profile shows about 700,000 clones, under 95% of them singletons. The source is a man younger than 45 in good health. The rearrangement joins TRBV10-1 to TRBJ2-5; the D is unclear. Input material: naive CD8+ T cells sorted from blood. As DNA, the CDR3 is TGCGCCAGCAGTGATCCCCGAGGAACAGACCAAGAGACCCAGTACTTC. Amino acids: CASSDPRGTDQETQYF.